Below are 2 T cell receptor beta chains sequenced from a single sample in a study of blood T cells in healthy people across ages. The use of a sample-barcoded 5' primer and a J-beta primer mix characterized a second PCR of roughly 7 to 11 cycles. MiXCR, applied by TCRdb to the 5' RACE reads, yields one record per CDR3 protein. The sample carries about 650,000 distinct CDR3 sequences, about 51% recorded once. What was sequenced was blood. The source is an elderly woman in good health.

Regarding this clonotype: A clone one base away is much larger, so this may be a read error. The chain is built from TRBV6-2 or TRBV6-3 and TRBJ2-1; 10 bases are a match to TRBD1. The closer fit of TRBJ2-7 to the DNA end suggests the J call may be wrong. The CDR3 contains 16 residues. CDR1 is MNHEY, CDR2 SVGEGT, per germline. CDR3 DNA: TGTGCCAGCAGTTACATCCCGGGACAGGGGTACAATGAGCAGTACTTC. Its translation is CASSYIPGQGYNEQYF.

As DNA, the CDR3 is TGTGCCAGCAGTAACGAGGACAGGGGGCTTTCTAGTGAGCAGTTCTTC. This encodes CASSNEDRGLSSEQFF. The genes are TRBV7-3 and TRBJ2-1, with 11 bases identical to TRBD1. V lost 6 bases to trimming and J lost 9 bases; unmatched junction nucleotides: 13. Looked up from germline, CDR1 is SGHTA and CDR2 is FQGTGA. The CDR3 spans 16 residues.